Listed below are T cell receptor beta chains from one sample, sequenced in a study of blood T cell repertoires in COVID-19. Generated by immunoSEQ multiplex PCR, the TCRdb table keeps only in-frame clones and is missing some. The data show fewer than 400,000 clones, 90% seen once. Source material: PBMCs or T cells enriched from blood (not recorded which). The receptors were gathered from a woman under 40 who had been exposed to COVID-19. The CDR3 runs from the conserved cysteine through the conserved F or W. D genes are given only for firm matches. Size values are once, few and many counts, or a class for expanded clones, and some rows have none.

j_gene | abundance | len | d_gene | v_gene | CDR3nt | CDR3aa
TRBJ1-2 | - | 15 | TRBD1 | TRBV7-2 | TGTGCCAGCACCTTTAGCAGGGGGACCCCTTATGGCTACACCTTC | CASTFSRGTPYGYTF
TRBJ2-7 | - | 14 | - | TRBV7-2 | TGTGCCAGCAGCTTAGGTCAGGGGACCTACGAGCAGTACTTC | CASSLGQGTYEQYF
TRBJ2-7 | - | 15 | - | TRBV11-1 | TGTGCCAGCAGCTTAGACGGTACCCATTCCTACGAGCAGTACTTC | CASSLDGTHSYEQYF
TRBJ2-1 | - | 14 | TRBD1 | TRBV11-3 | TGTGCCAGCAGCTGGGGGGACAGGCCCAATGAGCAGTTCTTC | CASSWGDRPNEQFF
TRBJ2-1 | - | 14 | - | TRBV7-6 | TGTGCCAGCAGCTTAGGGGGCCTCTACAATGAGCAGTTCTTC | CASSLGGLYNEQFF
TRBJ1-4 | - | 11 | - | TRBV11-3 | TGTGCCAGCAGCTCAGGGATTCCCATGTTTTTT | CASSSGIPMFF
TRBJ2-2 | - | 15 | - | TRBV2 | TGTGCCACCAACAGGCGGGGTTCGAACACCGGGGAGCTGTTTTTT | CATNRRGSNTGELFF
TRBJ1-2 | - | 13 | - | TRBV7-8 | TGTGCCAGCACCGAAAAGGGGCTCTATGGCTACACCTTC | CASTEKGLYGYTF
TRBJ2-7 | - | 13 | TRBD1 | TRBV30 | TGTGCCTGGGTGGGACAGGCTCTCCACGAGCAGTACTTC | CAWVGQALHEQYF
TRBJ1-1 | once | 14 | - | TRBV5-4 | TGTGCCAGCAGCTTGGCCTCGGAGAGCACTGAAGCTTTCTTT | CASSLASESTEAFF
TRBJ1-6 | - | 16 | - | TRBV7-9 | TGTGCCAGCAGCTTAGCTCCGTCCAGGTATAATTCACCCCTCCACTTT | CASSLAPSRYNSPLHF
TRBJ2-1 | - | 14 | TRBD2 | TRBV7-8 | TGTGCCAGCAGCGTGGTAAGCGGGGGCAATGAGCAGTTCTTC | CASSVVSGGNEQFF
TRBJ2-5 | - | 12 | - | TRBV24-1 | TGTGCCACCAGTTACGGGGGTGAGACCCAGTACTTC | CATSYGGETQYF
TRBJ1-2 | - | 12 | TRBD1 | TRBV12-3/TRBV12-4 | TGTGCCAGCAGCTGGACAGGGGTTGGCTACACCTTC | CASSWTGVGYTF
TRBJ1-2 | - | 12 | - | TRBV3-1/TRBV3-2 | TGTGCCAGCAGCTACGGGCCCGGGAGCTACACCTTC | CASSYGPGSYTF
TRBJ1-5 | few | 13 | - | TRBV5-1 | TGCGCCAGCAGCTTCGAGGGATCTCAGCCCCAGCATTTT | CASSFEGSQPQHF
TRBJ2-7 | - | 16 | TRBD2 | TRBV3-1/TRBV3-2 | TGTGCCAGCAGCCAAAAACGCACTAGCGGGGTCTACGAGCAGTACTTC | CASSQKRTSGVYEQYF
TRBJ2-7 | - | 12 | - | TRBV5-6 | TGTGCCAGCAGCTTGGACAGGGACGAGCAGTACTTC | CASSLDRDEQYF
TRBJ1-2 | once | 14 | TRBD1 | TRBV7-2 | TGTGCCAGCAGCCCTCAGGGGGCGCTCGGGGGCTACACCTTC | CASSPQGALGGYTF
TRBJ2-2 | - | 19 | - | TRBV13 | TGTGCCAGCAGCGGAACTCTGGACAAGGAGGGTGGCCACACCGGGGAGCTGTTTTTT | CASSGTLDKEGGHTGELFF
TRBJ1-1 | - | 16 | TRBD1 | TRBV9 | TGTGCCAGCAGCGAGACAGGGGGCGGCTTCGGTGATGAAGCTTTCTTT | CASSETGGGFGDEAFF
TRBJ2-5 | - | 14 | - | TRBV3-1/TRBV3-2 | TGTGCCAGCAGCCCAGTCGTACAGCAAGAGACCCAGTACTTC | CASSPVVQQETQYF
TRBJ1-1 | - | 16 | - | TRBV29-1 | TGCAGCGTGCGGAGGGAGGCTGTAGGTCCGAACACTGAAGCTTTCTTT | CSVRREAVGPNTEAFF
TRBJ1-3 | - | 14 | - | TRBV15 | TGTGCCACCAGCAGAGACTCGACAGGAAACACCATATATTTT | CATSRDSTGNTIYF
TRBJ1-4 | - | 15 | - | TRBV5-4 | TGTGCCAGCAGCCCGGGCGGGGGGCCGATTACAAAACTGTTTTTT | CASSPGGGPITKLFF
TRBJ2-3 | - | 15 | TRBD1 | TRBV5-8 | TGTGCCAGCAGCTTTTACAGGGGGCCCTCAGATACGCAGTATTTT | CASSFYRGPSDTQYF
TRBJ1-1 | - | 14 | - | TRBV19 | TGTGCCAGTAGTATACCCCTGGCGAACACTGAAGCTTTCTTT | CASSIPLANTEAFF
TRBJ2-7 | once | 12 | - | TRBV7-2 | TGTGCCAGCAGGTTACAGGGCTACGAGCAGTACTTC | CASRLQGYEQYF
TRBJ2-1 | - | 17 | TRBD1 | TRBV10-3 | TGTGCCATCAGTCGACCACCTGACAGGGACTCCTACAATGAGCAGTTCTTC | CAISRPPDRDSYNEQFF
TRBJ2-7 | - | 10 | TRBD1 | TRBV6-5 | TGTGCCAGCGGGACAGGGGGGAAGGTCTTC | CASGTGGKVF
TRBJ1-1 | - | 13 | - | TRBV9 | TGTGCCAGCAGCCCGCTCCCGGGGACTGAAGCTTTCTTT | CASSPLPGTEAFF
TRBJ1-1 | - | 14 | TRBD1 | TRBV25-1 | TGTGCCAGGGTAAGACCGGGACAGGGGGCTGAAGCTTTCTTT | CARVRPGQGAEAFF
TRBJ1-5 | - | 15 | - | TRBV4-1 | TGCGCCAGCAGCCAACCAGGCAGGGCAAAACAGCCCCAGCATTTT | CASSQPGRAKQPQHF
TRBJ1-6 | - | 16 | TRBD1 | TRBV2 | TGTGCCAGCAGAGACAGGGGAAGCTCCTATAATTCACCCCTCCACTTT | CASRDRGSSYNSPLHF
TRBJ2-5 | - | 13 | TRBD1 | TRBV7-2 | TGTGCCAGCAGCTTAGACAGGGGAGAGACCCAGTACTTC | CASSLDRGETQYF
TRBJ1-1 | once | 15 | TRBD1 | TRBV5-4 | TGTGCCAGCAGCCCAACAGGGGGGTTGAACACTGAAGCTTTCTTT | CASSPTGGLNTEAFF
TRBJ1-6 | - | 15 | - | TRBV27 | TGTGCCAGCAATAGAAGAGCGAATCTCGGTTCACCCCTCCACTTT | CASNRRANLGSPLHF
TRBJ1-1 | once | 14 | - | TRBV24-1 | TGTGCCACCAGTGATTCGGGGAGGCCGGGTGAAGCTTTCTTT | CATSDSGRPGEAFF
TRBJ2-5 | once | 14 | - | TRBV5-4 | TGTGCCAGCAGCTTCCGTTTAGGAGGGGAGACCCAGTACTTC | CASSFRLGGETQYF
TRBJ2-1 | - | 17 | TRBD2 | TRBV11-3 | TGTGCCAGCAGCCCCCAGTGGACTAGCGGGGGGGGCGATGAGCAGTTCTTC | CASSPQWTSGGGDEQFF
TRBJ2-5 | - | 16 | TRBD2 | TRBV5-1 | TGCGCCAGCAGCTTGGTAGGGACTAGCTCTAGGGAGACCCAGTACTTC | CASSLVGTSSRETQYF
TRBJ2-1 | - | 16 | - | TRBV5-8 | TGTGCCAGCAGCCAGAAAGGACGGGAGAGCTACAATGAGCAGTTCTTC | CASSQKGRESYNEQFF
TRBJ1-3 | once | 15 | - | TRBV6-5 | TGTGCCAGCAGTTTTGGGGGCGTCTCTGGAAACACCATATATTTT | CASSFGGVSGNTIYF
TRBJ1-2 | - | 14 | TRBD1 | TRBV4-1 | TGCGCCAGCAGCCACCCCTCAGGGGGCAAAGGCTACACCTTC | CASSHPSGGKGYTF
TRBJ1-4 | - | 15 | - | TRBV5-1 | TGCGCCAGCAGCCGCGCCCTGTCCACTAATGAAAAACTGTTTTTT | CASSRALSTNEKLFF
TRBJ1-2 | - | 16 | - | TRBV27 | TGTGCCAGCAGTTTACAGGGACGTTCAGGGGTTCATGGCTACACCTTC | CASSLQGRSGVHGYTF
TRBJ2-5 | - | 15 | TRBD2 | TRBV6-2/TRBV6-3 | TGTGCCAGCAGTGCGTTAGCGGGCTTAGAAGAGACCCAGTACTTC | CASSALAGLEETQYF
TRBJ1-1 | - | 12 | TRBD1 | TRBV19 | TGTGCCAGTAGTCCAAGGGGGCGTGAAGCTTTCTTT | CASSPRGREAFF